What follows are 17 T cell receptor beta chains derived from one specimen sequenced in a study of blood T cell repertoires in COVID-19. Clones were read by immunoSEQ multiplex PCR, and TCRdb kept only the in-frame ones, dropping some. The data hold about 130,000 clones, with approximately 80% observed a single time. Sequencing was performed on peripheral blood. Every receptor here comes from a man aged 35-49 years with active or convalescent COVID-19.

V usage is TRBV3-1 (or the pseudogene TRBV3-2) and J usage is TRBJ2-3; 10 bases line up with TRBD2. The CDR3 totals 15 residues. Trimming cost V 6 bases and J 3 bases; bases outside gene matches: 6. Germline CDR1 and CDR2: LGHDT and YNNKEL (reference sequence). The CDR3 coding sequence is TGTGCCAGCAGTCCTAGCGGGGGCAGAACAGATACGCAGTATTTT. This encodes CASSPSGGRTDTQYF.

The CDR3 loop is CASSDRGPTTGDEQFF. The CDR3, as DNA: TGTGCCAGCAGTGATAGAGGACCCACCACGGGAGATGAGCAGTTCTTC. The rearrangement uses TRBV2 and TRBJ2-1; D possibly corresponds to TRBD2 (6 bases). Trimming removed 3 bases from V and 8 bases from J, with 20 bases in between. The germline V gene has CDR1 SNHLY and CDR2 FYNNEI. This CDR3 has 16 residues.

This clone is a singleton in its sample. The chain has TRBV7-2 and TRBJ2-1; the match to TRBD2 covers 11 bases. Germline V CDR1 and CDR2: SGHTA, FQGNSA. The CDR3 extends over 17 amino acids. Unmatched junction bases numbered 6, after V lost 5 bases and J lost 0 bases. The CDR3 DNA reads as TGTGCCAGCAGCGCGGGACTAGCGGTCAGCTCCTACAATGAGCAGTTCTTC. It codes for CASSAGLAVSSYNEQFF.

A word on this clone: Other DNA sequences of this sample code for an identical CDR3. The V gene is TRBV19, the J gene TRBJ1-3; TRBD1 agrees at 11 bases. Germline lookup yields CDR1 LNHDA and CDR2 SQIVND (reference sequence). This CDR3 spans 17 amino acids. The V and J ends lost 5 bases and 1 base, in that order; junction bases with no gene match: 7. The CDR3 here is CASSPLGQGASGNTIYF. CDR3 nucleotide sequence: TGTGCCAGTAGTCCCCTCGGACAGGGGGCGTCTGGAAACACCATATATTTT.

The V gene is TRBV5-1, the J gene TRBJ1-6, with D perhaps matching TRBD1 (6 bases). Germline CDR1 reads SGHRS; CDR2 reads YFSETQ. V was shortened by 0 bases and J by 5 bases, with 12 bases between the two germline ends. The CDR3 contains 16 residues. This chain's CDR3 is CASSLDRTENNSPLHF. CDR3 nucleotides: TGCGCCAGCAGCTTGGATAGGACAGAGAATAATTCACCCCTCCACTTT.

The chain's CDR3 is CASRQQGVSGANVLTF. Written as DNA, the CDR3 is TGTGCCAGCAGGCAACAGGGGGTCTCTGGGGCCAACGTCCTGACTTTC. The chain has TRBV6-6 and TRBJ2-6; TRBD1 matches 8 bases. The V segment lost 6 bases and the J segment 0 bases; nucleotides outside the gene matches: 4. From germline, CDR1 is MNHNY and CDR2 SVGAGI (reference sequence). The CDR3 contains 16 residues.

This clone was found a few times. The V and J genes are TRBV9 and TRBJ2-5; TRBD2 matches at 12 bases. The length of the CDR3 is 14 residues. Trimming removed 3 bases from V and 5 bases from J; junction bases left unmatched: 2. Germline-derived CDR1 and CDR2 are SGDLS and YYNGEE. CDR3 nucleotides: TGTGCCAGCAGCGCTAGCGGGGGGGGCGAGACCCAGTACTTC. Translation: CASSASGGGETQYF.

This clone turned up a few times. The rearrangement joins TRBV6-5 to TRBJ1-5, with TRBD1 matching over 8 bases. The ends lost 7 bases at V and 2 bases at J; junction bases unmatched: 4. Germline V gene sequence: CDR1 MNHEY, CDR2 SVGAGI. This CDR3 spans 14 amino acids. CDR3 coding DNA: TGTGCCAGCAAACAGGGGGACCGCAATCAGCCCCAGCATTTT. This gives the protein CASKQGDRNQPQHF.

The chain is built from TRBV19 and TRBJ1-4; D call uncertain. Deletions cut 3 bases from V and 5 bases from J, with 10 bases between. This CDR3 has 14 residues. Germline V gene data show CDR1 as LNHDA and CDR2 as SQIVND (reference sequence). The chain's CDR3 is CASSIGSTNEKLFF. For the CDR3, the DNA is TGTGCCAGTAGTATTGGGAGTACCAATGAAAAACTGTTTTTT.

This clone was observed a few times. The CDR3 is CAISEKGGYTEAFF. CDR3 DNA: TGTGCCATCAGTGAAAAGGGGGGGTACACTGAAGCTTTCTTT. The chain combines TRBV10-3 with TRBJ1-1; D may be TRBD1 (6 bases). CDR1 is ENHRY and CDR2 is SYGVKD in the germline V gene. Trimming took off 3 bases at V and 3 bases at J, with 11 bases between the two ends. The CDR3 has 14 residues.

The rearrangement uses TRBV6-1 and TRBJ1-6; D is unresolved. The V end was cut by 5 bases, the J end by 5 bases, with 10 bases between. The CDR3 is 14 amino acids. Germline V lookup: CDR1 MNHNS, CDR2 SASEGT. The CDR3 DNA reads as TGTGCCAGCAGTTTTTCAGAGGATAATTCACCCCTCCACTTT. This translates into CASSFSEDNSPLHF.

This clone came up once. This chain joins TRBV4-1 and TRBJ2-1; 11 nucleotides line up with TRBD2. After removal of 0 bases from V and 8 bases from J, the junction contained 9 bases not matched to a gene. This CDR3 has 17 residues. Looked up from germline, CDR1 is MGHRA and CDR2 is YSYEKL. The CDR3 coding sequence is TGCGCCAGCAGCCAAGACGTCGTAGCGGGGGGGTGGGATGAGCAGTTCTTC. Its translation: CASSQDVVAGGWDEQFF.

The chain employs TRBV7-3 and TRBJ2-1, with 9 bases aligning to TRBD1. The V and J ends lost 5 bases and 6 bases, in that order; junction bases with no gene match: 11. Germline-derived CDR1 and CDR2 are SGHTA and FQGTGA. The CDR3 runs 16 residues. CDR3 bases: TGTGCCAGCAGCCCAGGCGGACAGGGGATACTCAATGAGCAGTTCTTC. Protein: CASSPGGQGILNEQFF.

The chain combines TRBV6-2 or TRBV6-3 with TRBJ2-3, with 11 nucleotides matching TRBD1. V lost 5 bases, J lost 2 bases, and 3 bases stayed unmatched. Germline CDR1 reads MNHEY; CDR2 reads SVGEGT. The CDR3 consists of 15 residues. The CDR3 reads CASSPGQGVTDTQYF. CDR3 DNA sequence: TGTGCCAGCAGTCCGGGACAGGGGGTCACAGATACGCAGTATTTT.

The chain recombines TRBV11-2 with TRBJ2-2, with a tentative D call TRBD1 (5 bases). V shed 3 bases and J shed 0 bases, with 8 bases lying between them. The germline CDR1 and CDR2 sequences are SGHAT and FQNNGV. This CDR3 has 15 residues. CDR3 in amino acids: CASSLSRANTGELFF. CDR3 sequence (DNA): TGTGCCAGCAGCTTGAGCAGGGCGAACACCGGGGAGCTGTTTTTT.

J is TRBJ2-3 and V is TRBV5-1; 9 bases fit TRBD2. Germline CDR1 is SGHRS and CDR2 is YFSETQ. The CDR3 extends over 16 amino acids. The junction had 11 bases not matched to a gene; V was cut back by 4 bases and J by 5 bases. The CDR3 loop reads CASSPLGRGGVDTQYF. Written as DNA, the CDR3 is TGCGCCAGCAGCCCCCTCGGGCGCGGGGGGGTAGATACGCAGTATTTT. The entire variable domain, with the rest obtained from reference TRBV5-1 and TRBJ2-3, is as follows: KAGVTQTPRYLIKTRGQQVTLSCSPISGHRSVSWYQQTPGQGLQFLFEYFSETQRNKGNFPGRFSGRQFSNSRSEMNVSTLELGDSALYLCASSPLGRGGVDTQYFGPGTRLTVL.

The chain carries TRBV7-9 and TRBJ1-4, with a weak D call TRBD1 (6 bases). Trimming cost V 5 bases and J 8 bases, with 15 bases left between them. Germline assignment: CDR1 SEHNR and CDR2 FQNEAQ (reference sequence). CDR3 length equals 14 residues. The CDR3 nucleotides read TGTGCCAGCAGCCGATTCGGACAGACGGAAAAACTGTTTTTT. The encoded protein is CASSRFGQTEKLFF.